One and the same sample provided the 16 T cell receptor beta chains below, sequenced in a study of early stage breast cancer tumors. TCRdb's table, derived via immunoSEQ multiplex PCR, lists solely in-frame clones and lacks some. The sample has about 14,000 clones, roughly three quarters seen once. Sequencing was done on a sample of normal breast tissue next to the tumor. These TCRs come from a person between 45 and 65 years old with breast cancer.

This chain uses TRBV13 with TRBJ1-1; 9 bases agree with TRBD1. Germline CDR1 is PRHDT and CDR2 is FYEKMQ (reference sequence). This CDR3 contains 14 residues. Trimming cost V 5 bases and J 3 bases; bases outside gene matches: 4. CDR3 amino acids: CASSGTGPHTEAFF. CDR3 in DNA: TGTGCCAGCAGCGGGACAGGGCCGCACACTGAAGCTTTCTTT. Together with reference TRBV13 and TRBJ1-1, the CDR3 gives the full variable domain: AAGVIQSPRHLIKEKRETATLKCYPIPRHDTVYWYQQGPGQDPQFLISFYEKMQSDKGSIPDRFSAQQFSDYHSELNMSSLELGDSALYFCASSGTGPHTEAFFGQGTRLTVV.

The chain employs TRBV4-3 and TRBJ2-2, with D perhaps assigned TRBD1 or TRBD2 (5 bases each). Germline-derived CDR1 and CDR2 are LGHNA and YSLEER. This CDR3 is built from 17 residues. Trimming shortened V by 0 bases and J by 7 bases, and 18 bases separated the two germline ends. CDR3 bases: TGCGCCAGCAGCCAAGATCTGTGGGGCGGAGGAGGCGGGGAGCTGTTTTTT. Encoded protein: CASSQDLWGGGGGELFF.

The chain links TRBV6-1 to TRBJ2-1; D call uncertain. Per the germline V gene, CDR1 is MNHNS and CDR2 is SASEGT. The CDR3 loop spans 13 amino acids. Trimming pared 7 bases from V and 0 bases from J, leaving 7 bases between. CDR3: CASTLYSYNEQFF. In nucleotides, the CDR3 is TGTGCCAGCACCCTTTACTCCTACAATGAGCAGTTCTTC.

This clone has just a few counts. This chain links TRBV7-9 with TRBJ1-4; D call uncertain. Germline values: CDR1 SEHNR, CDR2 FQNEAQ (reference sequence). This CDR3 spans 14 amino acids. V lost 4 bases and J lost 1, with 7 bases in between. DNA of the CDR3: TGTGCCAGCAGCTCACGTGAAACTAATGAAAAACTGTTTTTT. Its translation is CASSSRETNEKLFF. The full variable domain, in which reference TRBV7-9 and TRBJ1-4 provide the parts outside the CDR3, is DTGVSQNPRHKITKRGQNVTFRCDPISEHNRLYWYRQTLGQGPEFLTYFQNEAQLEKSRLLSDRFSAERPKGSFSTLEIQRTEQGDSAMYLCASSSRETNEKLFFGSGTQLSVL.

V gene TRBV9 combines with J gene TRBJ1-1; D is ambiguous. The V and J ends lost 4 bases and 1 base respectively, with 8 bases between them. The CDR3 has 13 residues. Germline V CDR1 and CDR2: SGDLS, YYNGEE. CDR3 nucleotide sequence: TGTGCCAGCAGCTACGACCGGAACACTGAAGCTTTCTTT. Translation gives CASSYDRNTEAFF.

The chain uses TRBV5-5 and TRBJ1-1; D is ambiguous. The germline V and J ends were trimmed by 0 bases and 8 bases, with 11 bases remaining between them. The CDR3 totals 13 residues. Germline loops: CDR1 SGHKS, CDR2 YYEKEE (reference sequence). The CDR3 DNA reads TGTGCCAGCAGCTTGGTGTACGGGCCAGAAGCTTTCTTT. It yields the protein CASSLVYGPEAFF.

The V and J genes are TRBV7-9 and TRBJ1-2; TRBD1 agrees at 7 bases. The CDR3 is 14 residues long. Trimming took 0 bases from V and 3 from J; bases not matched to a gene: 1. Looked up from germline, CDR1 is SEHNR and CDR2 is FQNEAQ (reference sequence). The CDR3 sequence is CASSLAGTDYGYTF. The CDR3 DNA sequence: TGTGCCAGCAGCTTAGCCGGGACAGACTATGGCTACACCTTC.

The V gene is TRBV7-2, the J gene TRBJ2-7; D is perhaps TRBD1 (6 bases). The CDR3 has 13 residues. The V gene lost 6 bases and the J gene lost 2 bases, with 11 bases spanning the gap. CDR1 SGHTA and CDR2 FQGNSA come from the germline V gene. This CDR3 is CASRFTGTYEQYF. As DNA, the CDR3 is TGTGCCAGCAGATTCACAGGGACCTACGAGCAGTACTTC.

CDR3 in amino acids: CASSIQNQETQYF. In DNA form, the CDR3 reads TGTGCCAGCAGCATCCAGAACCAAGAGACCCAGTACTTC. This chain links TRBV11-2 with TRBJ2-5; D remains ambiguous. V was trimmed by 5 bases and J by 0 bases, leaving 7 bases between them. The CDR3 contains 13 residues. Germline CDR1 reads SGHAT; CDR2 reads FQNNGV.

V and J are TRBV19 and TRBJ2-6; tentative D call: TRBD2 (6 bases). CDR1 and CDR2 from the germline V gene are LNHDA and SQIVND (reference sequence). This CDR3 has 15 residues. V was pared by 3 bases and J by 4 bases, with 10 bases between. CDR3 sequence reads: CASSIGLPGANVLTF. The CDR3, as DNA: TGTGCCAGTAGTATCGGACTACCCGGGGCCAACGTCCTGACTTTC.

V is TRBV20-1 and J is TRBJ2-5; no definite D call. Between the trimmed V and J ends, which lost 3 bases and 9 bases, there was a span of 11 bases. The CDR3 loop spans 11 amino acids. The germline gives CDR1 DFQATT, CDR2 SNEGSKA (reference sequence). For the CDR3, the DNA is TGCAGTGCTAGGGCAGTCGCGGCCCAGTACTTC. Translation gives CSARAVAAQYF.

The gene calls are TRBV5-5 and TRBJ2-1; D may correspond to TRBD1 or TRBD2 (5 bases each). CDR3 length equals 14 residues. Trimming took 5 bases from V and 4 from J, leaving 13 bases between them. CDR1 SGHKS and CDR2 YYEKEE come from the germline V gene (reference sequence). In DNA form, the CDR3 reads TGTGCCAGCAGATCCGGGACGGGGTACAATGAGCAGTTCTTC. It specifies CASRSGTGYNEQFF.

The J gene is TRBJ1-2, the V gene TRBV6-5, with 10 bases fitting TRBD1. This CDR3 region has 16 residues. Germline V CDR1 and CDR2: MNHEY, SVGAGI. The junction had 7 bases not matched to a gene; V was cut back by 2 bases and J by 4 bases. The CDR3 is CASSYARTGGGYGYTF. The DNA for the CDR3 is TGTGCCAGCAGTTACGCCAGGACAGGGGGAGGCTATGGCTACACCTTC.

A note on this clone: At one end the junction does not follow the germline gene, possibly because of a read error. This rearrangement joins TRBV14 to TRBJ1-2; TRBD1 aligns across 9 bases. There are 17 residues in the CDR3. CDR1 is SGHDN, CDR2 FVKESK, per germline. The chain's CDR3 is CASSQVAPTGGWYGYTF. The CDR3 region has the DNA TGTGCCAGCAGTCAAGTAGCTCCAACAGGGGGCTGGTATGGCTACACCTTC. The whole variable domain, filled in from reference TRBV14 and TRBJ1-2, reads EAGVTQFPSHSVIEKGQTVTLRCDPISGHDNLYWYRRVMGKEIKFLLHFVKESKQDESGMPNNRFLAERTGGTYSTLKVQPAELEDSGVYFCASSQVAPTGGWYGYTFGSGTRLTVV.

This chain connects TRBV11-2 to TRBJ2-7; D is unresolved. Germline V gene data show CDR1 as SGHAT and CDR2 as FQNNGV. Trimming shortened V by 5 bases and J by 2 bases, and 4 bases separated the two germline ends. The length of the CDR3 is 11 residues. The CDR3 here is CASSLPYEQYF. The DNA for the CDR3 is TGTGCCAGCAGCCTCCCCTACGAGCAGTACTTC.

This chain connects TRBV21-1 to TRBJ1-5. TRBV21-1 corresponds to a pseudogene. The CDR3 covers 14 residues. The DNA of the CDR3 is TGTGCCAGCAGCAACGACAGGGAGGGTCAGCCCCAGCATTTT. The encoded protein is CASSNDREGQPQHF.